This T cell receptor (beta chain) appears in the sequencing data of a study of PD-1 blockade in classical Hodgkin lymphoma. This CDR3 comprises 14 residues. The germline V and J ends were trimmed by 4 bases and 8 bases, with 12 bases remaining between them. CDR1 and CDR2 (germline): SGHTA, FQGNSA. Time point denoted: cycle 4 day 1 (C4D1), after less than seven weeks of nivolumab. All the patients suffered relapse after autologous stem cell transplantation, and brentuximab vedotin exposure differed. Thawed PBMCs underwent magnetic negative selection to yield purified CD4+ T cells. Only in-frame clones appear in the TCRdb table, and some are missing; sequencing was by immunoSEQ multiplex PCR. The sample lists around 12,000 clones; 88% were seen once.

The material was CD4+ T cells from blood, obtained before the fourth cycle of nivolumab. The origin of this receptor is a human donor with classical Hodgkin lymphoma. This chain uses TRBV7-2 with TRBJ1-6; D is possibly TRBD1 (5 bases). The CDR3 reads CASSSMPRDSPLHF. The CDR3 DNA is TGTGCCAGCAGCTCCATGCCCAGGGATTCACCCCTCCACTTT.